The rows below give T cell receptor beta chains drawn from one sample of a study of T cell responses to AZD1222 COVID-19 vaccine. The repertoire was sequenced with immunoSEQ multiplex PCR; TCRdb's copy has only in-frame clones and lacks some. The repertoire holds around 52,000 clones, with around 88% as singletons. Specimen: peripheral blood, collected on day 0 of AZD1222 vaccination. These TCRs come from an adult in good health. Each CDR3 is given with its conserved first and last residue. Each record gives: D gene, V gene, J gene, clone size, CDR3 DNA, CDR3 protein. A D gene is named only where the DNA matches it firmly. A clone size is listed for some rows: how often the clone was seen (once, few, many), or a class if it is expanded.

d_call: -
v_call: TRBV3-1/TRBV3-2
j_call: TRBJ2-6
clone_size: -
cdr3_nt: TGTGCCAGCAGCCAAGTGGTGGACTACCACTCTGGGGCCAACGTCCTGACTTTC
cdr3_aa: CASSQVVDYHSGANVLTF

d_call: TRBD1
v_call: TRBV11-1
j_call: TRBJ1-1
clone_size: once
cdr3_nt: TGTGCCAGCAGCTTTCCTCAGGGGGCAGCTTTCTTT
cdr3_aa: CASSFPQGAAFF

d_call: -
v_call: TRBV5-8
j_call: TRBJ2-7
clone_size: -
cdr3_nt: TGTGCCAGCAGCCCCCTTGAGGAAGGGATGGGGTACGAGCAGTACTTC
cdr3_aa: CASSPLEEGMGYEQYF

d_call: -
v_call: TRBV9
j_call: TRBJ2-1
clone_size: -
cdr3_nt: TGTGCCAGCAGCACCTCGGACCATGAGCAGTTCTTC
cdr3_aa: CASSTSDHEQFF

d_call: -
v_call: TRBV7-2
j_call: TRBJ2-7
clone_size: -
cdr3_nt: TGTGCCAGCAGGTCCCCTGGGGGCTCCTACGAGCAGTACTTC
cdr3_aa: CASRSPGGSYEQYF

d_call: -
v_call: TRBV4-1
j_call: TRBJ1-5
clone_size: -
cdr3_nt: TGCGCCAGCAGCCAAGAAAGGAGGGGGAATCAGCCCCAGCATTTT
cdr3_aa: CASSQERRGNQPQHF

d_call: TRBD1
v_call: TRBV2
j_call: TRBJ2-7
clone_size: -
cdr3_nt: TGTGCCAGCAGTGGGACAGGCCCCAACGAGCAGTACTTC
cdr3_aa: CASSGTGPNEQYF

d_call: TRBD1
v_call: TRBV10-3
j_call: TRBJ1-5
clone_size: -
cdr3_nt: TGTGCCATCAGTGAGAGGGACAGGGGGCATCAGCCCCAGCATTTT
cdr3_aa: CAISERDRGHQPQHF

d_call: TRBD2
v_call: TRBV28
j_call: TRBJ2-3
clone_size: -
cdr3_nt: TGTGCCAGCAGTTTACCCATAGCGGGACCCACAGATACGCAGTATTTT
cdr3_aa: CASSLPIAGPTDTQYF

d_call: TRBD1
v_call: TRBV18
j_call: TRBJ1-1
clone_size: -
cdr3_nt: TGTGCCAGCTTGGACAGGGGGCGAGGGAACACTGAAGCTTTCTTT
cdr3_aa: CASLDRGRGNTEAFF

d_call: -
v_call: TRBV13
j_call: TRBJ1-2
clone_size: -
cdr3_nt: TGTGCCAGCAGCTTAGTTTCCGGCTACACCTTC
cdr3_aa: CASSLVSGYTF

d_call: -
v_call: TRBV21-1
j_call: TRBJ1-1
clone_size: -
cdr3_nt: TGTGCCAGCAGGTCTCCAGGGGGAGACACTGAAGCTTTCTTT
cdr3_aa: CASRSPGGDTEAFF

d_call: TRBD2
v_call: TRBV9
j_call: TRBJ2-7
clone_size: -
cdr3_nt: TGTGCCAGCAGCGTCGGGACTAGCAGGTCCTACGAGCAGTACTTC
cdr3_aa: CASSVGTSRSYEQYF

d_call: -
v_call: TRBV4-3
j_call: TRBJ2-1
clone_size: -
cdr3_nt: TGCGCCAGCAGCTTCACTGAGCAGTTCTTC
cdr3_aa: CASSFTEQFF

d_call: TRBD2
v_call: TRBV27
j_call: TRBJ2-1
clone_size: -
cdr3_nt: TGTGCCAGCAGTTTAGGGACTAGCCCTTACAATGAGCAGTTCTTC
cdr3_aa: CASSLGTSPYNEQFF

d_call: -
v_call: TRBV18
j_call: TRBJ1-2
clone_size: -
cdr3_nt: TGTGCCAGCTCACCCGGCGGGGGATCAGGCTCCAGTGGCTACACCTTC
cdr3_aa: CASSPGGGSGSSGYTF

d_call: -
v_call: TRBV5-6
j_call: TRBJ2-7
clone_size: -
cdr3_nt: TGTGCCAGCAGCTTGGCAGCGGCCAGGGAGCAGTACTTC
cdr3_aa: CASSLAAAREQYF

d_call: -
v_call: TRBV7-2
j_call: TRBJ2-7
clone_size: -
cdr3_nt: TGTGCCAGCAGCTGGGGCACCTACGAGCAGTACTTC
cdr3_aa: CASSWGTYEQYF

d_call: -
v_call: TRBV27
j_call: TRBJ1-1
clone_size: -
cdr3_nt: TGTGCCAGCAGTTATTCCGCATTTTTGGGGGGGGGAGCTTTCTTT
cdr3_aa: CASSYSAFLGGGAFF

d_call: -
v_call: TRBV21-1
j_call: TRBJ2-2
clone_size: -
cdr3_nt: TGTGCCATTTTGAGCGGGAGGGCCCTCGGCGGGGAGCTGTTTTTT
cdr3_aa: CAILSGRALGGELFF

d_call: -
v_call: TRBV3-1/TRBV3-2
j_call: TRBJ2-7
clone_size: -
cdr3_nt: TGTGCCAGCAGCGCCGGGACACACTCCTACGAGCAGTACTTC
cdr3_aa: CASSAGTHSYEQYF

d_call: -
v_call: TRBV13
j_call: TRBJ1-3
clone_size: -
cdr3_nt: TGTGCCAGCAGCGTATCTAGACTCTCTGGAAACACCATATATTTT
cdr3_aa: CASSVSRLSGNTIYF

d_call: TRBD1
v_call: TRBV7-9
j_call: TRBJ1-1
clone_size: -
cdr3_nt: TGTGCCAGCAGCTTAGACCCGGGACAGGGGCGACCTGAAGCTTTCTTT
cdr3_aa: CASSLDPGQGRPEAFF